This entry describes one T cell receptor (beta chain). What it recognizes is unknown. The CDR3 spans 14 residues. V shed 5 bases and J shed 2 bases, with 12 bases lying between them. CDR1 is SNHLY, CDR2 FYNNEI, per germline. The data belong to a study of cytomegalovirus exposure and HLA in healthy donors. The study's findings and limits: A highly shared variant cluster was judged a likely technical artifact. Reportedly, TCR beta sequences accurately predicted HLA-A and HLA-B alleles in most subjects. Owing to their indistinguishability, certain V segments, notably TRBV6-2 and TRBV6-3, were excluded. Presence/absence analyses treated sequencing depth as roughly uniform across donors.

60 Vbeta and 13 Jbeta primers were used in PCR. Produced via immunoSEQ multiplex PCR; TCRdb's table is partial and in-frame only. The sample records about 150,000 clones, roughly 82% being singletons. The chain carries TRBV2 and TRBJ2-5; maybe TRBD2 (5 bases). The origin of this receptor is a male donor in good health and CMV-seronegative. The sample consisted of PBMCs. The CDR3 sequence is CASSSQLEQETQYF. The DNA for the CDR3 is TGTGCCAGCAGTTCCCAACTAGAGCAAGAGACCCAGTACTTC.